Sequencing of this T cell receptor (beta chain) was carried out in a study of identical twins. From the 5' RACE reads, TCRdb called clonotypes with MiXCR, one entry per CDR3 protein. The sample carries about 900,000 distinct CDR3 sequences, about 12% recorded once. The CDR3 sequence is 17 residues long. Trimming took 2 bases from V and 7 from J, leaving 23 bases between them. This sample also appeared in a second study, on yellow fever vaccine responses in identical twins.

The sequence was collected from a woman younger than 30 in good health. The V and J genes are TRBV12-3 or TRBV12-4 and TRBJ2-5; D may match TRBD1 or TRBD2 (6 bases each). The sample consisted of PBMCs. CDR3 residues: CASSLFPRAEGEVTQYF. The CDR3 DNA follows: TGTGCCAGCAGTTTATTCCCCCGGGCGGAGGGGGAGGTGACCCAGTACTTC.